This TCR beta chain was sequenced for a study of human T cells and chemical hapten exposure. Study background: DPC (0.01%) was patch tested on the upper back and read at 6 days.

MiXCR was run by TCRdb on the RACE reads, yielding one entry per CDR3 protein. The top ten hold less than 2.5% of the sample, which has 75,000 to 100,000 distinct CDR3 sequences, under 15% seen once. Germline CDR1 and CDR2: SQVTM and ANQGSEA. V trimming: 7 bases; J trimming: 2 bases; junction bases outside the gene matches: 9. The CDR3 runs to 15 residues. Time point here: patch test 1, 2 weeks after DPC sensitization. Treatment indicated: therapeutic diphenylcyclopropenone sensitization with weekly scalp DPC. This clonotype was counted many times. The source is a middle-aged woman with alopecia areata. Some clones in this sample may be carry-over from other donors' samples. The sequences come from whole blood, collected in connection with sensitization to the hapten diphenylcyclopropenone (DPC). V is TRBV29-1 and J is TRBJ2-7, with 12 bases lining up with TRBD2. CDR3 residues: CSARETSGSPYEQYF. As DNA, the CDR3 is TGCAGCGCCCGAGAGACTAGCGGGAGCCCCTACGAGCAGTACTTC.